This TCR beta chain is drawn from a study of T-cell reconstitution after alpha-beta-depleted transplantation in children. Concerning this clonotype: Its antigen is currently unknown.

General observations from the study: Expanded graft clones numbering several hundred reportedly gave rise to alpha-beta T cells about two months after transplant. Newly generated T cells supplied most T-cell counts and diversity one year post-transplant.

The CDR3 length is 15 residues. The V and J ends lost 0 bases and 2 bases respectively, with 10 bases between them. The V gene's germline CDR1 is SGHRS and CDR2 YFSETQ. A library of TCRbeta sequences, prepared with unique molecular identifiers, was generated. TCRdb independently ran MiXCR on the PCR reads; one entry per CDR3 protein. The sample gives about 980,000 distinct CDR3 sequences, 25% to 35% of which show up once; 25% to 35% is in the top ten. The TCR comes from a boy under two years old who had a stem cell transplant for SCID, so the T cells may come from the graft donor. The rearrangement uses TRBV5-1 and TRBJ2-3; D remains ambiguous. The source was PBMCs, mostly from graft donor cells, collected 360 days after TCRalphabeta/CD19-depleted stem cell transplant. The CDR3 DNA reads as TGCGCCAGCAGCTTGGTGGTAGCATACACAGATACGCAGTATTTT. It codes for CASSLVVAYTDTQYF.